The TCR beta chain under discussion was sequenced for a study of T-cell memory formation after mild COVID-19. Study-wide points: The main location of contracting CD4+ clones was CM and EM, and that of contracting CD8+ clones was EMRA.

TCRdb re-called the 5' RACE reads through MiXCR, storing one row per CDR3 protein. This sample has roughly 320,000 distinct CDR3 sequences, with around 30% found just once. This clonotype was seen only a few times. No antigen is known for it. V lost 3 bases and J lost 14, with 17 bases in between. CDR3 length: 13 amino acids. The chain employs TRBV12-3 or TRBV12-4 and TRBJ2-1; the D gene could be TRBD1 or TRBD2 (6 bases each). The source of this sequence is an adult woman who had mild COVID-19 (a few samples of this study predate the infection). Cell type and time point are not known. Material: PBMCs or a T cell subset sorted from them (not recorded which). The CDR3 sequence is CASSFDAGHWEFF. Here the CDR3 DNA reads TGTGCCAGCAGTTTCGATGCGGGACATTGGGAGTTCTTC.